The 27 T cell receptor beta chains reported below all come from one sample, sequenced in a study of CD8+ T cells in alopecia areata. Reverse transcribed after extraction, RNA yielded cDNA as the sequencing template. Profiled with immunoSEQ multiplex PCR; TCRdb holds only in-frame clones, not every one. Of 60,000 to 70,000 clones listed, approximately 46% are singletons. Sample: CD8+ T cells sorted from blood, taken at week 0. The source of these receptors is a human donor with alopecia areata.

The CDR3 coding sequence is TGTGCCAGCAGCTTAGCACGACCCTACGAGCAGTACTTC. This gives the protein CASSLARPYEQYF. V gene TRBV7-2 combines with J gene TRBJ2-7; no definite D call. Germline loops: CDR1 SGHTA, CDR2 FQGNSA. Trimming took 0 bases from V and 2 from J, leaving 5 bases between them. The CDR3 is 13 amino acids.

This clone appeared many times. The chain recombines TRBV28 with TRBJ1-1; no firm D call. Germline assignment: CDR1 MDHEN and CDR2 SYDVKM. V dropped 7 bases and J dropped 4 bases, with 19 bases sitting between them. CDR3 size: 15 residues. The CDR3 DNA follows: TGTGCCAGCACCGACAACCCCTCGGTTGGCACTGAAGCTTTCTTT. Translating it yields CASTDNPSVGTEAFF.

This clone was observed a few times. The genes are TRBV7-8 and TRBJ2-1; the D gene is possibly TRBD2 (7 bases). The CDR3 is 19 amino acids. Germline lookup yields CDR1 SGHVS and CDR2 FQNEAQ. Trimming took off 5 bases at V and 0 bases at J, with 23 bases between the two ends. CDR3 nucleotides: TGTGCCAGCAGCCCCGACAGGTATCCAGCGGGAAGCTCCTACAATGAGCAGTTCTTC. It encodes CASSPDRYPAGSSYNEQFF.

The V gene is TRBV29-1, the J gene TRBJ1-2, with TRBD1 as a possible D gene (5 bases). Germline CDR1 is SQVTM and CDR2 is ANQGSEA. The CDR3 sequence is 13 residues long. Trimming left V 0 bases short and J 4 bases short, with 9 bases between. The CDR3 DNA sequence: TGCAGCGTTGAAGAGGGACGGCTCTATGGCTACACCTTC. Translated: CSVEEGRLYGYTF.

The sample holds a few counts of this clone. As DNA, the CDR3 is TGTGCCATGCCTCTGACTAGCCACGAGCAGTACTTC. Amino acid sequence: CAMPLTSHEQYF. The rearrangement joins TRBV2 to TRBJ2-7; 7 bases are shared with TRBD2. CDR3 length: 12 amino acids. V shed 10 bases, J shed 5 bases, and the junction held 8 bases outside the gene matches. Germline CDR1 reads SNHLY; CDR2 reads FYNNEI.

In this sample, this clone turned up a few times. The gene calls are TRBV9 and TRBJ2-6; D gene ambiguous. Germline-derived CDR1 and CDR2 are SGDLS and YYNGEE. The CDR3 sequence is 15 residues long. Trimming took 2 bases from V and 0 from J, leaving 6 bases between them. CDR3: CASSVWGSGANVLTF. CDR3 DNA sequence: TGTGCCAGCAGCGTCTGGGGCTCTGGGGCCAACGTCCTGACTTTC.

The chain uses TRBV29-1 and TRBJ2-6; no firm D call. Germline values: CDR1 SQVTM, CDR2 ANQGSEA. The CDR3 extends over 13 amino acids. V was trimmed by 7 bases and J by 3 bases, leaving 10 bases between them. CDR3: CSARVDGANVLTF. In DNA, the CDR3 is TGCAGCGCAAGGGTGGATGGGGCCAACGTCCTGACTTTC.

This sequence joins TRBV29-1 and TRBJ1-5; D possibly corresponds to TRBD1 (5 bases). Germline loops: CDR1 SQVTM, CDR2 ANQGSEA. The CDR3 length is 12 residues. V lost 7 bases and J lost 8, with 15 bases in between. Here the CDR3 DNA reads TGCAGCGCCGCCTCAGGGTCAGAGCCCCAGCATTTT. It specifies CSAASGSEPQHF.

This clone has a single count. The chain links TRBV15 to TRBJ1-2, with D tentatively TRBD1 (5 bases). CDR1 is LNHNV, CDR2 YYDKDF, per germline (reference sequence). Trimming took 0 bases from V and 7 from J, leaving 15 bases between them. The CDR3 has 15 residues. CDR3 residues: CATSRDRAGISGYTF. CDR3 coding DNA: TGTGCCACCAGCAGAGACAGGGCAGGGATCTCTGGCTACACCTTC.

The chain employs TRBV6-5 and TRBJ2-1; 7 bases agree with TRBD2. The length of the CDR3 is 13 residues. The ends lost 9 bases at V and 8 bases at J; junction bases unmatched: 10. Germline lookup yields CDR1 MNHEY and CDR2 SVGAGI. This CDR3 reads CASSGGSIYEQFF. CDR3 in DNA: TGTGCCAGTTCCGGCGGGAGCATATATGAGCAGTTCTTC.

The chain uses TRBV29-1 and TRBJ2-7; unclear D gene. CDR1 is SQVTM and CDR2 is ANQGSEA in the germline V gene. This CDR3 comprises 12 residues. The V gene lost 0 bases and the J gene lost 0 bases, with 3 bases spanning the gap. The DNA for the CDR3 is TGCAGCGTTGAAGACCCCTCCTACGAGCAGTACTTC. The encoded protein is CSVEDPSYEQYF.

This chain links TRBV7-9 with TRBJ2-5; D may match TRBD1 or TRBD2 (6 bases each). V was clipped by 8 bases and J by 4 bases, with 11 bases between them. Germline V lookup: CDR1 SEHNR, CDR2 FQNEAQ (reference sequence). The CDR3 spans 12 residues. CDR3 bases: TGTGCCAGCTCCTGGGGGGCAGAGACCCAGTACTTC. It codes for CASSWGAETQYF.

This sequence joins TRBV28 and TRBJ1-2; D is undetermined. Between the trimmed V and J ends, which lost 8 bases and 0 bases, there was a span of 13 bases. The CDR3 is made up of 14 amino acids. Looked up from germline, CDR1 is MDHEN and CDR2 is SYDVKM. CDR3 DNA: TGTGCCAGCCGATCCGGGCCCACTAACTATGGCTACACCTTC. Translated, it gives CASRSGPTNYGYTF.

The chain uses TRBV27 and TRBJ2-7; no clear D. Deletions cut 2 bases from V and 2 bases from J, with 10 bases between. The CDR3 is 14 amino acids. Looked up from germline, CDR1 is MNHEY and CDR2 is SMNVEV (reference sequence). The CDR3 nucleotides are TGTGCCAGCAGTTTAAACCCAAACCCCTACGAGCAGTACTTC. This encodes CASSLNPNPYEQYF.

The rearrangement links TRBV6-5 to TRBJ2-1; a possible D gene is TRBD2 (5 bases). The V end was cut by 0 bases, the J end by 1 base, with 7 bases between. The CDR3 runs 15 residues. Germline CDR1 and CDR2: MNHEY and SVGAGI. The CDR3 sequence: CASSYSPGSYNEQFF. The CDR3 coding sequence is TGTGCCAGCAGTTACTCCCCGGGATCCTACAATGAGCAGTTCTTC.

V usage is TRBV29-1 and J usage is TRBJ2-7; D is possibly TRBD1 or TRBD2 (5 bases each). CDR3 length: 15 amino acids. The germline gives CDR1 SQVTM, CDR2 ANQGSEA. V was shortened by 1 base and J by 6 bases, with 19 bases between the two germline ends. CDR3 in DNA: TGCAGCGTTGAAGGGGGTGGGACCCGACGGGGCGAGCAGTACTTC. Its protein is CSVEGGGTRRGEQYF.

The J gene is TRBJ2-7, the V gene TRBV27; possibly TRBD2 for D (5 bases). Germline CDR1 MNHEY, CDR2 SMNVEV (reference sequence). This CDR3 is built from 13 residues. The V end was cut by 3 bases, the J end by 6 bases, with 12 bases between. The CDR3 spells CASSFGEGREQYF. The CDR3 region has the DNA TGTGCCAGCAGTTTCGGAGAGGGCCGCGAGCAGTACTTC.

This chain links TRBV29-1 with TRBJ2-7; 9 bases are shared with TRBD2. The CDR3 spans 14 residues. J gave up 2 bases and V 5 bases, and 7 bases lay outside the gene matches. CDR1 is SQVTM, CDR2 ANQGSEA, per germline. Here the CDR3 DNA reads TGCAGCGTTATCAACGGCGGGAGGGCCTACGAGCAGTACTTC. It is translated as CSVINGGRAYEQYF.

This rearrangement joins TRBV4-3 to TRBJ2-5; D is possibly TRBD1 (5 bases). CDR3 length: 15 residues. V gave up 1 base and J gave up 1 base, with 10 bases separating them. The germline V gene has CDR1 LGHNA and CDR2 YSLEER. In DNA form, the CDR3 reads TGCGCCAGCAGCCAAGGTGACAGTATCCAAGAGACCCAGTACTTC. The encoded protein is CASSQGDSIQETQYF.

This clone was detected a few times. J is TRBJ2-2 and V is TRBV4-1; D unresolved. Trimming removed 0 bases from V and 6 bases from J, with 8 bases in between. CDR1 is MGHRA, CDR2 YSYEKL, per germline. This CDR3 has 14 residues. In DNA form, the CDR3 reads TGCGCCAGCAGCCAAGATCCGATGTCCGGGGAGCTGTTTTTT. Translated, it gives CASSQDPMSGELFF.

This chain uses TRBV7-9 with TRBJ1-2; 9 bases map to TRBD1. The germline V gene has CDR1 SEHNR and CDR2 FQNEAQ (reference sequence). CDR3 length equals 16 residues. V lost 2 bases to trimming and J lost 2 bases; unmatched junction nucleotides: 6. CDR3: CASSLFRTGENYGYTF. The CDR3 nucleotides are TGTGCCAGCAGCTTATTTAGGACAGGGGAAAACTATGGCTACACCTTC.

The gene calls are TRBV27 and TRBJ2-7, with 7 bases matching TRBD2. The germline CDR1 and CDR2 sequences are MNHEY and SMNVEV (reference sequence). The V segment lost 7 bases and the J segment 2 bases; nucleotides outside the gene matches: 11. The CDR3 consists of 15 residues. The CDR3 protein is CASTAGVGTPYEQYF. The CDR3, as DNA: TGTGCCAGCACCGCGGGGGTGGGGACTCCCTACGAGCAGTACTTC.

CDR3 in amino acids: CAGMGNTEAFF. DNA of the CDR3: TGTGCCGGGATGGGAAACACTGAAGCTTTCTTT. V and J are TRBV30 and TRBJ1-1; unclear D gene. The CDR3 consists of 11 residues. The germline CDR1 and CDR2 sequences are GTSNPN and SVGIG (reference sequence). V lost 8 bases and J 2 bases, leaving 9 bases between the germline ends.

This clone was recorded a few times. The chain joins TRBV7-3 to TRBJ2-5; TRBD1 matches at 8 bases. The CDR3 runs 15 residues. The germline V gene encodes CDR1 SGHTA and CDR2 FQGTGA. Losses at the gene ends were 5 bases for V and 3 bases for J; bases not matched to a gene: 8. The chain's CDR3 is CASSTGTGSKETQYF. The CDR3 nucleotides read TGTGCCAGCAGCACTGGGACAGGCAGTAAAGAGACCCAGTACTTC.

This clone was observed a handful of times. The V and J genes are TRBV7-9 and TRBJ1-1, with a weak D call TRBD1 (5 bases). This CDR3 spans 12 amino acids. Germline values: CDR1 SEHNR, CDR2 FQNEAQ (reference sequence). Trimming shortened V by 11 bases and J by 6 bases, and 16 bases separated the two germline ends. The chain's CDR3 is CAPAGLGPEAFF. As DNA, the CDR3 is TGTGCCCCCGCGGGACTGGGCCCTGAAGCTTTCTTT.

The J gene is TRBJ2-1, the V gene TRBV5-1, with unresolved D. CDR3 length: 15 residues. Trimming left V 2 bases short and J 2 bases short, with 11 bases between. From germline, CDR1 is SGHRS and CDR2 YFSETQ. CDR3 in DNA: TGCGCCAGCAGCTTATCTAGTGCAGCCTACAATGAGCAGTTCTTC. As protein: CASSLSSAAYNEQFF.

CDR3 coding DNA: TGTGCCAGCACACAAGGACTAGCGGGAACCCCTCAGTACTTC. It encodes CASTQGLAGTPQYF. The gene calls are TRBV11-2 and TRBJ2-7; 12 bases agree with TRBD2. Per the germline V gene, CDR1 is SGHAT and CDR2 is FQNNGV. Trimming at V came to 7 bases and at J to 10 bases, leaving 11 bases not matched to a gene. There are 14 residues in the CDR3. The whole variable domain, remainder taken from reference TRBV11-2 and TRBJ2-7, is EAGVAQSPRYKIIEKRQSVAFWCNPISGHATLYWYQQILGQGPKLLIQFQNNGVVDDSQLPKDRFSAERLKGVDSTLKIQPAKLEDSAVYLCASTQGLAGTPQYFGPGTRLTVT.